Sequencing of this T cell receptor beta chain was carried out in a study of control samples from healthy donors and cancer patients. The data were produced by immunoSEQ multiplex PCR, yet TCRdb's version contains in-frame clones alone and is incomplete. The sample has tens of thousands of clones; over 75% are singletons. The V gene lost 7 bases and the J gene lost 0 bases, with 13 bases spanning the gap. Germline CDR1 SGHNT, CDR2 YYREEE (reference sequence). The CDR3 is 15 residues long. The clonotype originates from a woman aged 50 to 65 in good health. The chain employs TRBV5-4 and TRBJ2-2; D possibly uses TRBD1 or TRBD2 (5 bases each). Sequencing used blood. The CDR3 reads CASGRGAPNTGELFF. CDR3 sequence (DNA): TGTGCCAGCGGCCGAGGGGCGCCGAACACCGGGGAGCTGTTTTTT.